This T cell receptor beta chain was obtained from a study of blood T cells in healthy people across ages (dated by TCRdb to between 2014 and 2017). Context from the whole study: Template switching captured roughly one uniquely barcoded TCR beta cDNA molecule per two T cells in model experiments. The donors were divided into four age groups: young (average around 17 years), middle-aged (about 41), aged (about 60) and long-lived (about 84). Using deep sequencing normalized with unique cDNA molecular identifiers, the study measured how TCR beta repertoire diversity changes with age. The study analyzed two additional independent replicas of 1 million unique cDNA reads from the same blood draw for two donors, one aged 18 to 29 and one aged 80 or older.

Here is what the overall study found, with its caveats: Estimates of total diversity based on one million sequenced T cells were considered lower bounds and underestimates. The CMV infection status of donors was not known, potentially confounding age-related changes in expanded clonotypes. The long-lived group showed more naive CD4+ T cells, fewer expanded clones and increased TCR diversity than the aged group, suggesting age selection. A strong correlation was found between observed TCR beta diversity and the percentage of naive T cells measured by flow cytometry. Bulk unsorted PBMC profiling prevented conclusive comparison of naive and antigen-experienced compartments. Observed TCR beta diversity per million T cells fell roughly linearly with age, and a significant reduction was already apparent by age about 43.

The germline V end is reduced by 6 bases and the J end by 3 bases; junction bases left unmatched: 9. The CDR3 numbers 15 residues from cysteine through phenylalanine. Here the CDR3 DNA is all that survives: 45 bases in frame from base 1. Looking up the germline V gene (reference sequence) yields CDR1 DFQATT and CDR2 SNEGSKA. Library construction relied on 5' RACE. The data were produced on an Illumina HiSeq 2500. A second PCR of about 7 to 12 cycles was run with a J-beta primer mix and a sample-barcoded 5' primer. Each TCR beta cDNA molecule received a unique molecular identifier from a template-switch 5' adaptor carrying 12 random nucleotides. Each sample yielded at least 3 million CDR3-containing paired-end reads. The Mint cDNA synthesis kit, primed by a TRBC-specific oligonucleotide, was used to synthesize first-strand cDNA from all RNA. All cDNA was treated with uracil-DNA glycosylase and then went through a first 18-cycle PCR with the universal primers M1SS and BC2_uni_R. The paper's data handling went like this. For normalization, 1 million high-quality reads were randomly selected from each sample, with every read carrying a distinct molecular identifier. Reads with shared molecular identifiers were discarded instead of being binned into consensus sequences. CDR3 identification, clonotype clustering and error correction used MiTCR with a Q25 quality threshold and the strictest error-elimination algorithm. A nonparametric unseen species model with Euler transformation was used to estimate a lower bound on total TCR beta diversity. TCRdb took the public reads, trimmed them with fastp at Q25, ran MiXCR for clone calling and kept in-frame beta chains. Every entry covers one CDR3 protein and lists the most common genes and DNA from its rows. These V and J calls derive from TCRdb rather than the authors' analysis. This sample lists roughly 1,000,000 distinct CDR3 sequences; roughly 24% were detected once. The ten top clones hold less than 0.75% of the sample.

This clonotype has a handful of counts. Its specific antigen is unknown. Nothing much larger sits one base from this clone, and base qualities are not available. The roughly 37 donors, aged about 6 to 100 years, were systemically healthy Caucasian individuals from Russia. About 9.6 milliliters of peripheral blood were collected from each donor into EDTA-treated Vacutainer tubes. Ficoll-Paque density-gradient centrifugation was used to isolate PBMCs, with at least 7 million per sample. Trizol reagent was used to extract total RNA from PBMCs, with at least 5.5 micrograms per sample. The percentages of naive CD45RAhigh/CD27high T cells were determined by flow cytometry on a PBMC aliquot from every donor. The data were also submitted as part of a second study, on T cells of mothers and their children. As the second publication notes: Nine systemically healthy Caucasian individuals served as donors, namely three mothers together with their six children. cDNA synthesis used all of the extracted RNA, with approximately 1.4 ug of RNA in each 15 ul reaction. In the second PCR, sample barcodes and 2-4 random nucleotides were introduced via the M1S primer. Each mother yielded over 8.5 million TCR beta CDR3 reads and each child 2.5 million to 3 million reads. Thymic selection similarly shapes TCR recombination output in related and unrelated pairs, with minor effect from inherited differences. Normalized repertoire overlap was always slightly but never significantly higher in related than unrelated mother-child pairs. Persistent microchimeric T cell clones were not detected, at a sensitivity of about 100 clones per million clonotypes. In the study, deep NGS was used to compare the TCR beta repertoires of mothers and children, and features distinguishing related mother-child pairs from unrelated individuals were sought. Mothers averaged about 37 +/- 4 years of age and children averaged around 10 +/- 4 years. After adapter ligation with NEBNext reagents, the libraries were sequenced on Illumina HiSeq 2000 with 100+100 nt paired-end reads. To avoid cross-contamination, the mother libraries and the child libraries were prepared a month apart and sequenced in separate runs. Each donor had between roughly 450,000 and 2,300,000 distinct TCR beta clonotypes identified. Naive TCR beta clonotypes were estimated from low-frequency clonotypes matched to each donor's FACS-determined naive share, without sorting.

The sequenced sample was blood. This clonotype was sampled from a girl aged 2 to 9 in good health. The chain employs TRBV20-1 and TRBJ2-2; 8 bases in the junction line up with TRBD1. CDR3 reads: CSAAFQGAYTGELFF. In nucleotide form, the sequence is TGCAGTGCCGCTTTTCAGGGGGCGTACACCGGGGAGCTGTTTTTT.